The T cell receptor beta chain described here comes from a study of cytomegalovirus exposure and HLA in healthy donors listed by TCRdb under 2017. About the full investigation: According to an earlier analysis of several hundred of the donors, roughly 180 million T cells yielded 95 million to 140 million unique TCR beta sequences and approximately 300 Gb of sequence data. Alongside the repertoire data, information on donor age, sex, ethnicity and CMV serostatus was compiled. HLA typing included class I and class II loci at four-digit resolution. In an earlier analysis of 587 of the donors, high-throughput TCR beta sequencing was used to judge whether each TCR beta V gene segment behaved as functional or pseudogenic. The genetic ancestry cluster associated with self-reported Caucasian donors included 81% of the 350 to 500 genotyped donors. The study profiled the T cell repertoires of some 610 subjects by immunosequencing and related them to cytomegalovirus serostatus. Roughly 5 DR-DQ haplotypes were handled as single units for association and clustering, since linkage in the cohort was strong. Among about 400 genotyped donors of the cohort, an average of approximately 240,000 unique TCR beta nucleotide sequences was sequenced per donor, of which 15% to 20% were non-productive. Rather than using new phenotypic data, the later analysis identified candidate immune exposures from TCR beta sequences and from how often those sequences occurred across donors. The study was designed to test whether signatures of past pathogen exposure could be identified by cataloging public T cell receptors. An early release that covered approximately 600 HLA-typed donors contained approximately 300 gigabases of sequencing data and tens of millions of unique TCR sequences. A later genetic analysis took genome-wide SNP genotypes for about 60% of the roughly 670 donors and used that subset as a discovery cohort. High-throughput TCR immunosequencing, statistical association of individual TCRs with disease status, and machine learning were combined to predict cytomegalovirus infection status. In addition to the first cohort of about 650 subjects, a separate validation cohort of 120 different subjects was used. The number of donors typed differed by locus, with 629-630 for A, B, C, DRB1 and DQB1, around 500 for DQA1, 600 to 610 for DPA1, and some 470 for DPB1. In a later analysis, previously published TCR beta repertoires from roughly 710 donors were re-analyzed and high-resolution HLA genotyping was added so that TCR occurrence patterns could be studied. Every repertoire in the discovery cohort had been generated on one and the same sequencing platform.

In total, 500 to 700 healthy bone marrow donors made up the cohort. All cohort members were sampled while nominally healthy, although unrecorded immune exposures were likely present. The donor was CMV seropositive and was included in the group of 290 or so seropositive cohort members. A peripheral blood sample was provided by each donor, and peripheral blood mononuclear cells were used for TCR beta sequencing. Genomic DNA extraction from the blood cell samples was performed with the Qiagen DNeasy Blood Extraction Kit. There are 14 amino acids in the CDR3, from cysteine to phenylalanine inclusive. Here the CDR3 DNA is all that survives: 42 bases in frame from base 1. Trimming at the junction amounts to 4 bases on V and 5 bases on J, and the germline ends lie 14 bases apart. Taken from the germline V gene, the CDR1 and CDR2 loops are SGHRS and YFSETQ. Comment on this clone: Its antigen is unknown. Per-base quality was not reported, and no clone a single base away is much larger than it.

Preparation of the library involved the immunoSEQ multiplex PCR assay. A mixture of 60 forward primers for TCR Vbeta segments and 13 reverse primers for TCR Jbeta segments was used in the multiplex PCR. Amplification of the CDR3 region of rearranged TCR beta genes was performed with a multiplex PCR assay on genomic DNA. The amplified TCR beta libraries were sequenced on the Illumina HiSeq System as 87-base-pair reads. Per the authors' processing: In a later analysis, around 80 million unique TCR beta chains were counted across the 666 repertoires, and roughly 9.9 million of these chains were shared by at least two donors. A nearest-neighbor algorithm error-corrected the raw reads and collapsed the reads into unique sequences, merging closely related sequences to remove PCR and sequencing errors. Alignment of CDR3 sequences to IMGT reference sequences was used to assign V, D and J gene segments. Each retained sequence needed at least a six-nucleotide match to both a V gene segment and a J gene segment. A rearrangement was called productive if the CDR3 had no stop codons and remained in frame with V and J, and every other rearrangement was called non-productive. CDR3 was defined according to IMGT convention as the region running from the second conserved V-encoded cysteine to the conserved J-encoded phenylalanine. The earlier analysis of about 590 of the donors excluded sequences that lacked an unambiguous match to a single V gene segment. In an earlier analysis of several hundred of the donors, a V segment was called functional when productive rearrangements were above 56.7%, and segregating when the standard deviation between donors exceeded 5%. A statistical classification framework was built to diagnose cytomegalovirus status from the catalog of TCR beta chain sequences. In a later analysis, TCR nucleotide sequences were compared against IMGT/GENE-DB human TR gene sequences so that V and J genes could be assigned. The TCRdist pipeline was used in a later analysis to assign CDR3 sequences and most-parsimonious VDJ recombination scenarios. In a later analysis, each TCR beta chain was defined by its CDR3 amino acid sequence together with its V-gene family, and reads without a unique V-gene family were excluded. To address suspected cross-contamination and a sequencing artifact, a later analysis removed 450 to 700 highly shared, low-generation-probability nucleotide sequences. A later analysis calculated a clonal expansion index for each public chain from normalized within-repertoire ranks of inferred template counts. A later analysis computed generation probabilities with a VDJ recombination model fitted to out-of-frame rearrangements, and checked the results against IGoR. In a later analysis, hypergeometric tests were used to score TCR-TCR, TCR-HLA and TCR-CMV co-occurrence, with a repertoire-size bias correction applied to TCR pairs. False discovery rates were estimated in a later analysis by permuting HLA or CMV assignments 20 times. In a later analysis, co-occurring TCRs were grouped using DBSCAN, and TCRdist sequence similarity was added for clustering within HLA-allele-positive subsets. For co-occurrence clustering, repertoires with fewer than 30,000 or more than 120,000 public chains were excluded, along with five repertoires with anomalous nucleotide sharing. Here the immuneACCESS table is served through TCRdb, limited to in-frame sequences with V and J called. Missing clones are a known gap in these copies; in checked studies unresolved V genes cover under half, and the rest lacks a known reason. The V and J calls and clone size are taken from that table; D and trimming were inferred from the DNA. This sample lists some 150,000 clones; approximately 85% were detected once. The ten largest clones take up 6.3% of the sample.

On the study overall, not on this receptor specifically: Roughly uniform sequencing depth across donors was assumed in presence/absence analyses, although this assumption may not hold. A further reported finding was that TCR beta sequences accurately predicted the HLA-A and HLA-B alleles for most subjects in the first cohort. Correlated functional status among segregating V segments might be attributable to linkage disequilibrium, but an unknown experimental factor could not be ruled out. The authors suggested that the approach could potentially be generalized to other disease states and immunological phenotypes. According to a later analysis, TCR association rates differed among HLA loci, with DRB1 alleles showing the most associated TCRs and HLA-C alleles showing the fewest. Compared with the 666-donor mean, donors in an Asian-associated ancestry cluster had fewer N-insertions in productive TCRs, according to a later genetic analysis. In vitro tests confirmed that a few of the cytomegalovirus-associated TCR beta chains recognize cytomegalovirus antigens. Because counts were too low, around 17 rarely observed V segments, including chromosome 9 orphons, were left out of the earlier analysis of several hundred of the donors. A later analysis associated 17,000 or so TCR beta sequences with specific HLA alleles at a false discovery rate of 0.05. The study gave a list of over 150 TCR beta chains associated with cytomegalovirus. Assigning TCR associations to individual alleles was difficult when HLA alleles, especially DR and DQ, strongly co-occurred. CMV serostatus was the only immune exposure information available for the cohort. The cohort was sequenced for TCR beta chains only, and without alpha or paired-chain data the features that could be detected were limited. Most CMV-associated TCR beta chains appeared to be HLA-restricted in a later analysis, and the HLA associations seemed to be driven largely by CMV exposure. Broadly in line with IMGT annotations, most TCR beta V segments showed up in productive rearrangements about 90% or about 30% of the time in an earlier analysis of several hundred of the donors. Because the 87-base-pair reads could not distinguish some IMGT-functional V segments, including TRBV6-2 and TRBV6-3, those segments were excluded. In both the original and validation cohorts, the classifier was reported to diagnose cytomegalovirus status with high specificity and sensitivity. Because HLA typing was missing for some donors at each locus, association tests included only the typed subset. A cluster of highly shared sequence variants was judged likely to be a technical artifact of the sequencing pipeline. In a later analysis, HLA-associated TCR beta chains showed more clonal expansion and lower generation probabilities than non-associated chains that were equally common. Most TCR sequences were observed very rarely across donors, whereas some public TCRs were present in many individuals. In a later genetic analysis, a missense DCLRE1C variant was associated with V-gene and J-gene trimming of TCR beta chains, and the association was replicated in an independent cohort. According to a later analysis, parvovirus B19, influenza, CMV and Epstein-Barr virus appeared linked to several top co-occurrence clusters.

This TCR was sampled from a man aged 50 to 59 in good health and CMV-seropositive. The chain was built from TRBV5-1 and TRBJ2-3; TRBD2 is a weak D gene call, 6 bases matching. Sequencing was done on a sample of PBMCs. For the CDR3, the sequence is CASSPGLPGDTQYF. At the DNA level, the sequence is TGCGCCAGCAGCCCGGGACTCCCTGGAGATACGCAGTATTTT.